The T cell receptor (beta chain) described here comes from a study of cytomegalovirus exposure and HLA in healthy donors. The V gene's germline CDR1 is SGHNT and CDR2 YYREEE (reference sequence). The CDR3 has 15 residues. V shed 4 bases and J 6 bases; nucleotides not matched to a gene: 9. On this clone itself: Its antigen remains unknown.

Though nominally healthy at sampling, donors likely had unrecorded immune exposures. Findings and limits, study-wide: A cluster of highly shared sequence variants was likely a sequencing artifact.

The PCR employed 60 Vbeta primers together with 13 Jbeta primers. Using immunoSEQ multiplex PCR, the repertoire was profiled, and TCRdb retains in-frame clones only, with some absent. The table records 85,000 to 95,000 clones, around 68% of them present only once. Sequencing was carried out using PBMCs. The chain couples TRBV5-4 to TRBJ1-2, with TRBD1 identical over 10 bases. The sequence was obtained from a man younger than 40 in good health and CMV-seropositive. CDR3 in amino acids: CASSPGGGQGNGYTF. In DNA form, the CDR3 reads TGTGCCAGCAGCCCCGGCGGGGGACAGGGGAATGGCTACACCTTC.